This T cell receptor beta chain was documented in a study of cytomegalovirus exposure and HLA in healthy donors. The PCR used 60 Vbeta and 13 Jbeta primers. Repertoires were generated with immunoSEQ multiplex PCR, while TCRdb's copy carries only in-frame clones and drops some. The repertoire holds 300,000 or so clones, with almost 85% as singletons. With 4 bases clipped from V and 3 bases from J, the junction kept 3 bases outside the gene matches. CDR1 and CDR2 from the germline V gene are SGHNT and YENEEA. This CDR3 is 16 amino acids long. The receptor was derived from a woman between 40 and 50 years old in good health and CMV-seropositive. Sample: PBMCs. The V gene is TRBV11-3, the J gene TRBJ2-3, with TRBD2 identical over 14 bases. CDR3 bases: TGTGCCAGCAGCTCGACTAGCGGGGGGGGGACAGATACGCAGTATTTT. It translates to CASSSTSGGGTDTQYF. The full variable domain, in which reference TRBV11-3 and TRBJ2-3 provide the parts outside the CDR3, is EAGVVQSPRYKIIEKKQPVAFWCNPISGHNTLYWYLQNLGQGPELLIRYENEEAVDDSQLPKDRFSAERLKGVDSTLKIQPAELGDSAVYLCASSSTSGGGTDTQYFGPGTRLTVL.